The entry below describes one TCR beta chain. The data are from a study of blood T cell repertoires in COVID-19. Assay: immunoSEQ multiplex PCR; the TCRdb copy retains only in-frame clones and omits some. The table lists tens of thousands of clones, approximately 90% of them singletons, with about 15% in the top ten. The CDR3 length is 15 residues. Germline loops: CDR1 KGHSH, CDR2 LQKENI. V was clipped by 2 bases and J by 9 bases; unmatched bases: 10. Specimen: peripheral blood. This chain links TRBV18 with TRBJ2-7, with 10 bases matching TRBD2. The receptor comes from a man between 70 and 80 years old with active or convalescent COVID-19. The CDR3 is CASSPTSGTIIGQYF. DNA for the CDR3: TGTGCCAGCTCACCAACTAGCGGGACGATTATCGGGCAGTACTTC.